Listed below are T cell receptor beta chains from one sample, sequenced in a study of blood T cell repertoires in COVID-19. Libraries were prepared by immunoSEQ multiplex PCR; TCRdb keeps only in-frame clonotypes and omits some of them. The sample records more than 200,000 clones, approximately 80% being singletons. The sample comprised peripheral blood. The origin of the receptors is a man in his forties with acute or convalescent COVID-19. The CDR3 runs from the conserved cysteine through the conserved F or W. A D gene is named only where the DNA matches it firmly. Part of the rows lack a size; the others show once, few, many or a class for expanded clones.

j_call	cdr3_length	d_call	clone_size	v_call	cdr3_nt	cdr3_aa
TRBJ2-4	13	.	.	TRBV25-1	TGTGCCAGCAAATCTCCTGTAAAAAACATTCAGTACTTC	CASKSPVKNIQYF
TRBJ1-1	15	.	.	TRBV11-1	TGTGCCAGCAGCTCGTACCTTTGGGGGGAAGCTGAAGCTTTCTTT	CASSSYLWGEAEAFF
TRBJ1-1	13	.	.	TRBV4-2	TGTGCCAGCAGCCAAGGAGGCATCACTGAAGCTTTCTTT	CASSQGGITEAFF
TRBJ2-1	15	.	.	TRBV30	TGTGCCTGGAGTGTACAAGCTACAGCTGACAATGAGCAGTTCTTC	CAWSVQATADNEQFF
TRBJ1-1	13	.	.	TRBV19	TGTGCCAGTAGTGTCGGACTGTACACTGAAGCTTTCTTT	CASSVGLYTEAFF
TRBJ1-1	13	.	.	TRBV7-2	TGTGCCAGCAGACCCGTCGGGGGGACTGAAGCTTTCTTT	CASRPVGGTEAFF
TRBJ2-3	16	.	few	TRBV18	TGTGCCAGCTCACTAGGGACACCCTCTAGCACAGATACGCAGTATTTT	CASSLGTPSSTDTQYF
TRBJ2-1	18	TRBD2	.	TRBV2	TGTGCCAGCACCCTAAATCGGGAGGAGCGCGAAAAAGACAATGAGCAGTTCTTC	CASTLNREEREKDNEQFF
TRBJ1-2	16	TRBD1	.	TRBV11-2	TGTGCCAGCAGTTCACTTAACCGGGACAGGGTAAACGGCTACACCTTC	CASSSLNRDRVNGYTF
TRBJ1-2	14	TRBD1	.	TRBV5-8	TGTGCCAGCACCGGGACAGGGGGAATCTATGGCTACACCTTC	CASTGTGGIYGYTF
TRBJ1-3	14	.	.	TRBV5-8	TGTGCCAGCAGGCAGAAGGCCAGGGGAAACACCATATATTTT	CASRQKARGNTIYF
TRBJ2-7	15	.	.	TRBV7-2	TGTGCCAGCAGCTCGTGGGCGGGCCTCCTCTACGAGCAGTACTTC	CASSSWAGLLYEQYF
TRBJ2-3	17	TRBD2	once	TRBV5-1	TGCGCCAGCAGCTTGGCCTGGCTAGCGGAGAACACAGATACGCAGTATTTT	CASSLAWLAENTDTQYF
TRBJ2-1	16	TRBD1	.	TRBV7-2	TGTGCCAGCAGCTTAAGTCAGGGGGCCCCCTACAATGAGCAGTTCTTC	CASSLSQGAPYNEQFF
TRBJ2-1	15	TRBD2	.	TRBV15	TGTGCCACCAGCCCATCTGGGGGACTAGGGAATGAGCAGTTCTTC	CATSPSGGLGNEQFF
TRBJ1-1	16	TRBD1	.	TRBV30	TGTGCCTGGACGACCAACCTCGGGACAGGGAAAACTGAAGCTTTCTTT	CAWTTNLGTGKTEAFF
TRBJ2-2	15	TRBD2	.	TRBV18	TGTGCCAGCTCACCCCTAGCGGGAGTGACCGGGGAGCTGTTTTTT	CASSPLAGVTGELFF
TRBJ2-7	14	TRBD2	.	TRBV6-5	TGTGCCAGCAGTTCTAGACAGACCGGGGGGAAGAAGTACTTC	CASSSRQTGGKKYF
TRBJ2-1	16	.	.	TRBV7-2	TGTGCCAGCAGTACCCTAGGGGGTGGCACTTACAATGAGCAGTTCTTC	CASSTLGGGTYNEQFF
TRBJ2-1	15	TRBD2	.	TRBV24-1	TGTGCCACCAGTGACACTAGCGGACTGTACAATGAGCAGTTCTTC	CATSDTSGLYNEQFF
TRBJ1-1	16	.	.	TRBV6-1	TGTGCCAGCAGTGAAGCGGGGGTCTGGGGGCGTACTGAAGCTTTCTTT	CASSEAGVWGRTEAFF
TRBJ1-5	16	TRBD1	.	TRBV10-3	TGTGCCATCAGAGCTGGGACAGGGGATGGCAATCAGCCCCAGCATTTT	CAIRAGTGDGNQPQHF
TRBJ1-2	14	.	.	TRBV7-8	TGTGCCAGCAGCTTAGATTGGCCAGGCAGTGGCTACACCTTC	CASSLDWPGSGYTF
TRBJ2-1	15	.	.	TRBV15	TGTGCCACCAGCAGAGACAGGGTGTCTGCGAATGAGCAGTTCTTC	CATSRDRVSANEQFF
TRBJ1-1	13	.	few	TRBV12-3/TRBV12-4	TGTGCCAGCACCCGGACAGAGAACACTGAAGCTTTCTTT	CASTRTENTEAFF
TRBJ1-1	16	.	.	TRBV5-1	TGCGCCAGCAGCTTGGCAAGGACAAGCATGAACACTGAAGCTTTCTTT	CASSLARTSMNTEAFF
TRBJ1-2	13	.	.	TRBV6-5	TGTGCCAGCAGTCTTGACAGGAACTATGGCTACACCTTC	CASSLDRNYGYTF
TRBJ2-2	14	.	.	TRBV25-1	TGTGCCAGCGGGGACAAGGCGGACACCGGGGAGCTGTTTTTT	CASGDKADTGELFF
TRBJ1-2	13	.	.	TRBV27	TGTGCCAGCAGTTCTCCGGGGGGAGGAGGCTACACCTTC	CASSSPGGGGYTF
TRBJ1-4	13	TRBD1	.	TRBV29-1	TGCAGCGTTTTACAGGGGTGGGGTGAAAAACTGTTTTTT	CSVLQGWGEKLFF
TRBJ2-2	16	.	once	TRBV24-1	TGTGCCACCAGTGATTTGCTAGGGGAAAACACCGGGGAGCTGTTTTTT	CATSDLLGENTGELFF
TRBJ1-2	14	.	.	TRBV27	TGTGCCAGCAGTTTACGGGCGGACTACTATGGCTACACCTTC	CASSLRADYYGYTF
TRBJ2-3	15	.	.	TRBV11-2	TGTGCCAGCAGCTCCGGGGGAGGATCCGCCGATACGCAGTATTTT	CASSSGGGSADTQYF
TRBJ2-7	15	.	.	TRBV5-5	TGTGCCAGCAGGATATCCCTCGGGAGTAACTACGAGCAGTACTTC	CASRISLGSNYEQYF
TRBJ1-1	13	.	.	TRBV19	TGTGCCAGTAGTACCGGGAGGAACACTGAAGCTTTCTTT	CASSTGRNTEAFF
TRBJ1-2	15	TRBD1	.	TRBV10-3	TGTGCCATCAGTGAGTCGGGACAGGGGGTCTATGGCTACACCTTC	CAISESGQGVYGYTF
TRBJ1-3	13	.	.	TRBV7-2	TGTGCCAGCAGCCCCCAGTCTGGAAACACCATATATTTT	CASSPQSGNTIYF
TRBJ1-5	12	.	once	TRBV6-5	TGTGCCAGCAGTTGGGGGGGTCAGCCCCAGCATTTT	CASSWGGQPQHF
TRBJ1-2	11	.	.	TRBV5-5	TGTGCCAGCAGCTTTGGACAGACCTACACCTTC	CASSFGQTYTF
TRBJ2-7	16	TRBD2	.	TRBV7-2	TGTGCCAGCAGCCCTGTCGGTAGCGGGAGAATCTACGAGCAGTACTTC	CASSPVGSGRIYEQYF
TRBJ1-3	14	TRBD1	.	TRBV7-8	TGTGCCAGCAGCTCCGACAGGGCTGGAAACACCATATATTTT	CASSSDRAGNTIYF
TRBJ2-7	18	TRBD2	.	TRBV3-1/TRBV3-2	TGTGCCAGCAGCGGCGTGGGGGGACTAGCGGGAGGGCCCTACGAGCAGTACTTC	CASSGVGGLAGGPYEQYF
TRBJ2-1	17	TRBD1	.	TRBV10-1	TGCGCCAGCAGGGAAGACAGGGGGCGAGGATCCTACAATGAGCAGTTCTTC	CASREDRGRGSYNEQFF
TRBJ2-7	14	.	.	TRBV7-2	TGTGCCAGCAGCTTGTTGGCTAGTTCGTACGAGCAGTACTTC	CASSLLASSYEQYF
TRBJ1-1	13	.	.	TRBV7-3	TGTGCCAGCAGCTTAACCTTGAACACTGAAGCTTTCTTT	CASSLTLNTEAFF
TRBJ1-5	15	.	.	TRBV6-2/TRBV6-3	TGTGCCAGCAGTTACTCCGGGGTATTCAATCAGCCCCAGCATTTT	CASSYSGVFNQPQHF
TRBJ2-7	12	.	.	TRBV11-1	TGTGCCAGCAGCTTACGACTCTACGAGCAGTACTTC	CASSLRLYEQYF
TRBJ1-6	16	.	.	TRBV9	TGTGCCAGCAGCGTAGCGCAAGGGGGATGGAATTCACCCCTCCACTTT	CASSVAQGGWNSPLHF
TRBJ1-6	17	.	few	TRBV11-2	TGTGCCAGCAACCCCTTTCGGTTGCCGGGTGATAATTCACCCCTCCACTTT	CASNPFRLPGDNSPLHF
TRBJ1-3	14	.	few	TRBV9	TGTGCCAGCAGCGTAGAGGGGTATGGAAACACCATATATTTT	CASSVEGYGNTIYF
TRBJ1-1	13	.	.	TRBV19	TGTGCCAGTAGTTTACAGGGTAACACTGAAGCTTTCTTT	CASSLQGNTEAFF
TRBJ1-4	13	.	.	TRBV5-1	TGCGCCAGCAAGGTATCTGGAGATGAAAAACTGTTTTTT	CASKVSGDEKLFF
TRBJ1-2	14	TRBD1	once	TRBV2	TGTGCCACCCCGGGGGAAGGGGGCTTCTATGGCTACACCTTC	CATPGEGGFYGYTF
TRBJ2-3	16	TRBD2	.	TRBV4-1	TGCGCCAGCAGCCCTTTTGGAGCGGGAGTAGCAGATACGCAGTATTTT	CASSPFGAGVADTQYF
TRBJ1-5	14	.	.	TRBV28	TGTGCCAGCAGGGCTCAGGGGATGGATCAGCCCCAGCATTTT	CASRAQGMDQPQHF